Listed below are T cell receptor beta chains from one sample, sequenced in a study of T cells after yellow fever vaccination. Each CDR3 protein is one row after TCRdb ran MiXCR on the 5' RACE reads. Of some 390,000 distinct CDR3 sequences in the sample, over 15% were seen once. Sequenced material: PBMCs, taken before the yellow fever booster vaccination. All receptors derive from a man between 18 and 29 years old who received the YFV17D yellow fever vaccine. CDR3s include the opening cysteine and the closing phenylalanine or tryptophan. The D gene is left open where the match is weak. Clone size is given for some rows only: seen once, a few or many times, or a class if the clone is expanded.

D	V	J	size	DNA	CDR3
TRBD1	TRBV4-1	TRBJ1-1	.	TGCGCCAGCAGCCAAGGGACAGGACAAATGAACACTGAAGCTTTCTTT	CASSQGTGQMNTEAFF
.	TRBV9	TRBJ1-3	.	TGTGCCAGCAGCGTAGAACTGTCTGGAAACACCATATATTTT	CASSVELSGNTIYF
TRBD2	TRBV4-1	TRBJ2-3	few	TGCGCCAGCAGCCACTCTCCGGGGAGGGTAGCGGGCACAGATACGCAGTATTTT	CASSHSPGRVAGTDTQYF
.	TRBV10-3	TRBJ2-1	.	TGTGCCATCAGTGAGTCCGTGGGGGCCATCAATGAGCAGTTCTTC	CAISESVGAINEQFF
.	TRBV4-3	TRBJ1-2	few	TGCGCCAGCAGCCAAGATCGTAGGGTTTGGTATGGCTACACCTTC	CASSQDRRVWYGYTF
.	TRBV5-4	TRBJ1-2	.	TGTGCCAGCAGCCGCCGGACAGATTTCTATGGCTACACCTTC	CASSRRTDFYGYTF
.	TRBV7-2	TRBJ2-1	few	TGTGCCAGCAGCTCCCTCCCGCCGAATGAGCAGTTCTTC	CASSSLPPNEQFF
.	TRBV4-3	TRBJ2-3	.	TGCGCCAGCAGCCAAGTTGGAGGAAAGAATACGCAGTATTTT	CASSQVGGKNTQYF
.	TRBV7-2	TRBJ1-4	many	TGTGCCAGCAGCCCACAGCCGGCTAATGAAAAACTGTTTTTT	CASSPQPANEKLFF
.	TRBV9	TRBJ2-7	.	TGTGCCAGCAGCCCAGCCCTCGCCTACGAGCAGTACTTC	CASSPALAYEQYF
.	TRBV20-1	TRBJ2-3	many	TGCAGTGCGCCGGGCCGGGATCTGGGTACAGATACGCAGTATTTT	CSAPGRDLGTDTQYF
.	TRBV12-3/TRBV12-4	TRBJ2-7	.	TGTGCCAGCACCCTTACAGGGATCCACGAGCAGTACTTC	CASTLTGIHEQYF
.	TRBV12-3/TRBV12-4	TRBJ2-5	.	TGTGCCAGCAGTTTAGTGGGTGCGGGGGCCGGTCAAGAGACCCAGTACTTC	CASSLVGAGAGQETQYF
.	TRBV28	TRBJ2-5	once	TGTGCCAGCAGTCTGACACAGGGGAGGGCCCAGTACTTC	CASSLTQGRAQYF
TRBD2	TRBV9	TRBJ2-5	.	TGTGCCAGCAGCGTAGGGGCTAGCGGGGGATTACAAGAGACCCAGTACTTC	CASSVGASGGLQETQYF
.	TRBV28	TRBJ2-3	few	TGTGCCAGCAGGCCCTTCCCCCAGGGTGTCGAAACAGATACGCAGTATTTT	CASRPFPQGVETDTQYF
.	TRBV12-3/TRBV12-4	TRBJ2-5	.	TGTGCCAGCAGTTTAGCGCGGCAGACCCAGTACTTC	CASSLARQTQYF
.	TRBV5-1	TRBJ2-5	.	TGCGCCAGCAGAGAAACACCCCAAGGAGAGACCCAGTACTTC	CASRETPQGETQYF
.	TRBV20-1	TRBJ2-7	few	TGCAGTGCTGCCACCGGACGCGGTAATAGGGCCTACGAGCAGTACTTC	CSAATGRGNRAYEQYF
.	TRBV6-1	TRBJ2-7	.	TGTGCCAGCAGTGAGGGACACCGGTACGACGAGCAGTACTTC	CASSEGHRYDEQYF
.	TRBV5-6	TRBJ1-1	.	TGTGCCAGCAGCTTGGGAAATCTGGCCGACACTGAAGCTTTCTTT	CASSLGNLADTEAFF
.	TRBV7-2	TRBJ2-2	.	TGTGCCAGCAGCTTAGGTCTGAGGAACGGGGAGCTGTTTTTT	CASSLGLRNGELFF
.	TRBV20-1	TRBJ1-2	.	TGCAGTGCAACAGAGAATACAGCAACTATCTATGGCTACACCTTC	CSATENTATIYGYTF
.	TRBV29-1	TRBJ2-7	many	TGCAGCGTTGAAGAGGACGGATTCTCCTACGAGCAGTACTTC	CSVEEDGFSYEQYF
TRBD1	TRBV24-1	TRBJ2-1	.	TGTGCCACCAGTGGTACGGACAGGGGCACCTACAATGAGCAGTTCTTC	CATSGTDRGTYNEQFF
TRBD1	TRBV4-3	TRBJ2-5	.	TGCGCCAGCAGCCAAGGGGGCCCGGGACAGGGAGCAGAGACCCAGTACTTC	CASSQGGPGQGAETQYF
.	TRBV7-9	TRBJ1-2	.	TGTGCCAGCAGCTTAGACCGATCGACGCCTATGTTC	CASSLDRSTPMF
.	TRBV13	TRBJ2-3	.	TGTGCCAGCAGCTCCCGCTCAGATACGCAGTATTTT	CASSSRSDTQYF
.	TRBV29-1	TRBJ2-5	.	TGCAGCGTTCAGACAGGGTTGGAGGGAGAGACCCAGTACTTC	CSVQTGLEGETQYF
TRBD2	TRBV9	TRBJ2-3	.	TGTGCCAGCAGCGCTCTAGCGGGGGGTCCAGGGTATGTGGATACGCAGTATTTT	CASSALAGGPGYVDTQYF
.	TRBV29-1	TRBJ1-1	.	TGCAGCGTACCTACGGGGATCAGCACTGAAGCTTTCTTT	CSVPTGISTEAFF
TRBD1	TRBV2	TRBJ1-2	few	TGTGCCAGCAGTGAGCCAGGGGGGTTTAATGGCTACACCTTC	CASSEPGGFNGYTF
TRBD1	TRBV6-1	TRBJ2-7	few	TGTGCCAGCAGCCGACTTAGGGGACAGGGAACGGTTACCTACGAGCAGTACTTC	CASSRLRGQGTVTYEQYF
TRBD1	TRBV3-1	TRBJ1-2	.	TGTGCCAGCAGTCACGGACAGGGGGCTTTGGGTGGCTACACCTTC	CASSHGQGALGGYTF
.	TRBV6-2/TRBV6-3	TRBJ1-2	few	TGTGCCAGCAGTTACGACCCTGGGCCATATGGCTACACCTTC	CASSYDPGPYGYTF
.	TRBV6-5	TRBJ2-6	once	TGTGCCAGCAGGAGGGCCGCTGGGGCCAACGTCCTGACTTTC	CASRRAAGANVLTF
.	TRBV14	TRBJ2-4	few	TGTGCCAGCAGTGTGACCAAAAACATTCAGTACTTC	CASSVTKNIQYF
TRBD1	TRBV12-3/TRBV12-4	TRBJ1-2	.	TGTGCCAGCAGTGACCCAGGGGGCAGGGGCTACACCTTC	CASSDPGGRGYTF
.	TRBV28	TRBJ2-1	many	TGTGCCAGCAGTTTGGTAGGGGGTTACAATGAGCAGTTCTTC	CASSLVGGYNEQFF
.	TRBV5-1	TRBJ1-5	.	TGCGCCAGCAGCTGGGGCGGGGGTAGCAATCAGCCCCAGCATTTT	CASSWGGGSNQPQHF
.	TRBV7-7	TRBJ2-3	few	TGTGCTAGCAGCTTACTGGGGGGCGCCGGAGATACGCAGTATTTT	CASSLLGGAGDTQYF
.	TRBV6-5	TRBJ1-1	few	TGTGCCAGCAGTTATCCGGGCGCCCCGAACACTGAAGCTTTCTTT	CASSYPGAPNTEAFF
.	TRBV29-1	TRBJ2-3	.	TGCAGCGTTGTTTCAGATACGCAGTATTTT	CSVVSDTQYF
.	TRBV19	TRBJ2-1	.	TGTGCCAGTAGTATCTTTCACGGCGATGAGCAGTTCTTC	CASSIFHGDEQFF
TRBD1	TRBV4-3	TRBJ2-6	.	TGCGCCAGCAGCCAGATGCCACCGACGACAGGGCCCTGGGGGGCCAACGTCCTGACTTTC	CASSQMPPTTGPWGANVLTF
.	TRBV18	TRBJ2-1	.	TGTGCCAGCTCACCACCGTGGGACGGTTACAATGAGCAGTTCTTC	CASSPPWDGYNEQFF
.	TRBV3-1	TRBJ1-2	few	TGTGCCAGCAGCCCAATTGACAGCTATGGCTACACCTTC	CASSPIDSYGYTF
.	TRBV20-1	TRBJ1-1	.	TGCAGTGCTAGAGGTGGGGAGGGATCGAACACTGAAGCTTTCTTT	CSARGGEGSNTEAFF